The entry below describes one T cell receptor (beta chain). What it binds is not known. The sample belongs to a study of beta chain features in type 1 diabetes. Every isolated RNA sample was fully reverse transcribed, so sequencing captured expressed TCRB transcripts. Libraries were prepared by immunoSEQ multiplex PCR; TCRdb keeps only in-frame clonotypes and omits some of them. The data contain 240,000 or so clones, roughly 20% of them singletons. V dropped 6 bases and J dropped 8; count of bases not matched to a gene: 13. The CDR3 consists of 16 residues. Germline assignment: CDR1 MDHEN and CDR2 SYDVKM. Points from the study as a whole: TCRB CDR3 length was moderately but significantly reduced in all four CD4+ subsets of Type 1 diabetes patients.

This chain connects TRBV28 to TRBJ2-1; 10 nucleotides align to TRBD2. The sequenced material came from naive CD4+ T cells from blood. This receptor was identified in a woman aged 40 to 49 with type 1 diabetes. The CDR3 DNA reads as TGTGCCAGCAGCACCGCTGAAGCGGGAGGGCACCATGAGCAGTTCTTC. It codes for CASSTAEAGGHHEQFF.